This T cell receptor beta chain came from a study of blood T cell repertoires in COVID-19. Study details: Acute-phase and convalescent COVID-19 samples originated in the United States, Italy and Spain. T cells, B-cell-depleted T cells, or PBMCs supplied cDNA or gDNA.

The CDR3 runs to 16 residues. Germline V gene data show CDR1 as LGHDT and CDR2 as YNNKEL (reference sequence). V lost 2 bases and J lost 3, with 14 bases in between. Per the authors' pipeline: Amplified reference gene primers provided the basis for estimating nucleated cell counts. The assay was immunoSEQ multiplex PCR, and TCRdb's table has in-frame clones only and misses some. The DNA gave D and trimming, while V, J and clone size come from that table. The table has 350,000 to 500,000 clones, nearly 90% seen once. Clinical histories supplied by participants themselves formed the basis of cohort assignment. This clone was detected a few times.

This clonotype originated in a woman aged 18-30 years who had been exposed to COVID-19. The sequenced sample consisted of PBMCs or T cells enriched from blood (not recorded which). J is TRBJ1-5 and V is TRBV3-1 (or the pseudogene TRBV3-2); D is perhaps TRBD1 (5 bases). CDR3 sequence reads: CASSQTRGLSNQPQHF. Written as DNA, the CDR3 is TGTGCCAGCAGCCAAACTAGGGGACTATCCAATCAGCCCCAGCATTTT.